These 17 T cell receptor beta chains came from one sample sequenced in a study of vaccination and CD4 T cells after COVID-19. Their antigen targets remain unknown. Stated treatment: approximately 9-day PBMC culture with coronavirus spike peptide pools or control peptides (ViraFEST assay). The study sequenced cultured CD4+ T cell DNA using the Oncomine TCR Beta short-read assay. A single record per CDR3 protein comes from TCRdb applying MiXCR to the PCR reads. The sample has about 14,000 distinct CDR3 sequences, 27% seen once. The sample consisted of CD4+ T cells from blood, cultured in vitro. Receptors originate from a human donor who had recovered from COVID-19.

This clonotype was seen a few times. The chain employs TRBV20-1 and TRBJ1-1; possibly TRBD1 for D (6 bases). Germline V gene lookup returns CDR1 DFQATT and CDR2 SNEGSKA (reference sequence). V was cut by 4 bases and J by 1 base, with 16 bases left in between. This CDR3 comprises 15 residues. CDR3 nucleotides: TGCAGTGCTATAGGACAGACCCACCCGAACACTGAAGCTTTCTTT. Translated, it gives CSAIGQTHPNTEAFF.

In DNA, the CDR3 is TGCAGTGCCACGACTGACCAAGAGACCCAGTACTTC. This codes for CSATTDQETQYF. V gene TRBV20-1 combines with J gene TRBJ2-5; D gene ambiguous. The CDR3 length is 12 residues. Trimming cost V 6 bases and J 0 bases, with 8 bases left between them. Germline values: CDR1 DFQATT, CDR2 SNEGSKA (reference sequence).

The rearrangement links TRBV6-1 to TRBJ2-3, with 8 bases aligning to TRBD2. V shed 5 bases and J 0 bases; nucleotides not matched to a gene: 10. The length of the CDR3 is 17 residues. CDR1 is MNHNS and CDR2 is SASEGT in the germline V gene. The CDR3, as DNA: TGTGCCAGCAGTAACCCCCCCCTAGCGGGTAGCACAGATACGCAGTATTTT. This sequence encodes CASSNPPLAGSTDTQYF.

The chain uses TRBV5-8 and TRBJ1-1, with TRBD1 matching over 8 bases. Germline trimming cut 2 bases from V and 1 base from J; bases unmatched to any gene: 4. The V gene's germline CDR1 is SGHTS and CDR2 YDEGEE. The CDR3 sequence is 15 residues long. The DNA of the CDR3 is TGTGCCAGCAGCTTCCGGGACAGGTGGAACACTGAAGCTTTCTTT. Its protein product is CASSFRDRWNTEAFF.

The rearrangement joins TRBV27 to TRBJ2-4; maybe TRBD1 (5 bases). CDR1 is MNHEY, CDR2 SMNVEV, per germline (reference sequence). The CDR3 loop spans 16 amino acids. Between the trimmed V and J ends, which lost 3 bases and 2 bases, there was a span of 14 bases. The CDR3 loop is CASSFKSGLTKNIQYF. CDR3 nucleotide sequence: TGTGCCAGCAGTTTCAAGTCAGGGTTGACCAAAAACATTCAGTACTTC.

The chain employs TRBV6-1 and TRBJ2-2; 8 bases are shared with TRBD2. The V gene end was trimmed by 5 bases and the J gene end by 0 bases; junction bases not matched to a gene: 5. CDR1 is MNHNS and CDR2 is SASEGT in the germline V gene. This CDR3 has 16 amino acids. CDR3 in amino acids: CASSSGGPSNTGELFF. For the CDR3, the DNA is TGTGCCAGCAGTAGCGGGGGCCCTTCGAACACCGGGGAGCTGTTTTTT.

In its sample, this clonotype was seen a few times. V is TRBV18 and J is TRBJ2-1; D is ambiguous. CDR1 and CDR2 (germline): KGHSH, LQKENI. The CDR3 consists of 14 residues. V was pared by 2 bases and J by 5 bases, with 10 bases between. CDR3 DNA sequence: TGTGCCAGCTCACCATTTACGGAGCACAATGAGCAGTTCTTC. Translation gives CASSPFTEHNEQFF.

CDR3 in DNA: TGTGCCAGCAGCTTTGCATCCAGCGGGGAAGAGACCCAGTACTTC. Translating it yields CASSFASSGEETQYF. The chain carries TRBV5-6 and TRBJ2-5; TRBD2 agrees at 7 bases. The CDR3 extends over 15 amino acids. The V gene's germline CDR1 is SGHDT and CDR2 YYEEEE. V lost 2 bases to trimming and J lost 3 bases; unmatched junction nucleotides: 7.

The rearrangement joins TRBV6-1 to TRBJ2-5; weak D call: TRBD1 (6 bases). The CDR3 is 13 amino acids. The V gene's germline CDR1 is MNHNS and CDR2 SASEGT. V dropped 6 bases and J dropped 4 bases, with 12 bases sitting between them. CDR3: CASRQGTIETQYF. The CDR3 coding sequence is TGTGCCAGCAGGCAGGGGACAATAGAGACCCAGTACTTC.

The chain couples TRBV10-1 to TRBJ2-7, with D perhaps TRBD1 (6 bases). CDR1 is WNHNN and CDR2 is SYGVQD in the germline V gene (reference sequence). This CDR3 comprises 16 residues. Deletions cut 4 bases from V and 4 bases from J, with 20 bases between. The CDR3 sequence is CASSAGLGANLYEQYF. CDR3 DNA: TGCGCCAGCAGTGCCGGTCTGGGGGCGAATTTGTACGAGCAGTACTTC.

This clonotype was counted only a few times. The V and J genes are TRBV5-4 and TRBJ1-2, with 8 bases aligning to TRBD1. This CDR3 has 14 residues. V trimming: 5 bases; J trimming: 4 bases; junction bases outside the gene matches: 7. From germline, CDR1 is SGHNT and CDR2 YYREEE (reference sequence). CDR3 sequence (DNA): TGTGCCAGCAGGGAGGACAGGGTTTTCTATGGCTACACCTTC. Translating it yields CASREDRVFYGYTF.

Only a few counts were recorded for this clonotype. The rearrangement links TRBV9 to TRBJ2-1, with a possible D match to TRBD2 (6 bases). V was pared by 2 bases and J by 7 bases, with 13 bases between. Germline V gives CDR1 SGDLS, CDR2 YYNGEE. This CDR3 has 14 amino acids. The CDR3 nucleotides read TGTGCCAGCAGCGTCGGCGGGGCCGGAAATGAGCAGTTCTTC. Amino acid sequence: CASSVGGAGNEQFF.

This clonotype was counted a few times. The chain links TRBV7-9 to TRBJ1-1; 7 nucleotides match TRBD1. Germline V gene sequence: CDR1 SEHNR, CDR2 FQNEAQ (reference sequence). With 6 bases clipped from V and 1 base from J, the junction kept 8 bases outside the gene matches. The CDR3 totals 15 residues. This CDR3 is CASRTRDSSNTEAFF. The CDR3 DNA sequence: TGTGCCAGCAGGACCCGGGACAGCTCGAACACTGAAGCTTTCTTT.

A few counts support this clonotype. The chain couples TRBV2 to TRBJ2-1, with 7 nucleotides matching TRBD2. Trimming at V came to 5 bases and at J to 2 bases, leaving 9 bases not matched to a gene. Germline assignment: CDR1 SNHLY and CDR2 FYNNEI. This CDR3 region has 16 residues. This CDR3 is CASSITGTKPYNEQFF. Written as DNA, the CDR3 is TGTGCCAGCAGTATTACGGGGACTAAGCCCTACAATGAGCAGTTCTTC.

By sample share, this clonotype is medium-sized. The gene calls are TRBV10-3 and TRBJ1-2; D possibly corresponds to TRBD1 (5 bases). This CDR3 spans 14 amino acids. Between the trimmed V and J ends, which lost 2 bases and 3 bases, there was a span of 10 bases. Germline CDR1 is ENHRY and CDR2 is SYGVKD. The CDR3 sequence: CAISESGGYYGYTF. CDR3 DNA sequence: TGTGCCATCAGTGAGAGTGGGGGGTACTATGGCTACACCTTC.

CDR3 in amino acids: CASSSGQGSLTGNTIYF. CDR3 sequence (DNA): TGTGCCAGCAGCTCCGGACAGGGGTCCCTCACTGGAAACACCATATATTTT. The genes are TRBV6-1 and TRBJ1-3; 9 bases are a match to TRBD1. The length of the CDR3 is 17 residues. In germline, CDR1 is MNHNS, CDR2 SASEGT. V lost 6 bases and J lost 2; bases outside the gene matches: 11.

This chain uses TRBV7-6 with TRBJ2-7; 7 bases are a match to TRBD2. From germline, CDR1 is SGHVS and CDR2 FNYEAQ. The V segment lost 2 bases and the J segment 9 bases; nucleotides outside the gene matches: 10. The CDR3 is 14 residues long. The CDR3: CASSLQASGVMQYF. CDR3 coding DNA: TGTGCCAGCAGCTTACAGGCCAGCGGGGTAATGCAGTACTTC.